A selection of T cell receptor beta chains follows, all from one sample in a study of OX40 agonist ivuxolimab in advanced cancers. Sequencing used immunoSEQ multiplex PCR; TCRdb keeps in-frame clones, though not all of them. This sample carries approximately 75,000 clones, roughly 78% of them seen once, and the ten largest clones take roughly 5.4%. The sequenced sample was CD4+ or CD8+ T cells sorted from blood, obtained in a trial of the OX40 agonist ivuxolimab. These receptors were collected from an adult with an advanced solid tumor such as melanoma, head and neck, liver or kidney cancer. The CDR3 runs from the conserved cysteine through the conserved F or W. The D gene is left open where the match is weak. Clone size is shown for a subset of rows, as once, few, many or a class of expanded clone.

TRBV28	TRBJ2-7	NA	NA	TGTGCCAGCTCGGTACGGGAGCAGTACTTC	CASSVREQYF
TRBV18	TRBJ1-4	NA	NA	TGTGCCAGCTCACCCCGAACAGGGTTCGGGAATGAAAAACTGTTTTTT	CASSPRTGFGNEKLFF
TRBV2	TRBJ2-7	TRBD1	NA	TGTGCCAGCACCCCGGGACAGGGGTCCTACGAGCAGTACTTC	CASTPGQGSYEQYF
TRBV2	TRBJ2-2	NA	NA	TGTGCCAGCAGGGTACAGGGTGGCTCGACCGGGGAGCTGTTTTTT	CASRVQGGSTGELFF
TRBV7-9	TRBJ2-1	TRBD2	NA	TGTGCCAGCGGGAGGGAGAATGAGCAGTTCTTC	CASGRENEQFF
TRBV2	TRBJ2-2	TRBD1	NA	TGTGCCAGCAGTCGGACAGGGCCCACCGCCGGGGAGCTGTTTTTT	CASSRTGPTAGELFF
TRBV5-4	TRBJ2-3	TRBD2	NA	TGTGCCAGCAGCGAAACTAGCGGAACTAGCACAGATACGCAGTATTTT	CASSETSGTSTDTQYF
TRBV29-1	TRBJ2-4	NA	NA	TGCAGCGTTGAAGAAGATAAAAACATTCAGTACTTC	CSVEEDKNIQYF
TRBV11-3	TRBJ2-2	NA	NA	TGTGCCAGCAGCTTAGGATGGAACACCGGGGAGCTGTTTTTT	CASSLGWNTGELFF
TRBV30	TRBJ1-6	NA	few	TGTGCCTCCAAAGGTACGGGGGATTCACCCCTCCACTTT	CASKGTGDSPLHF
TRBV5-6	TRBJ2-3	TRBD2	NA	TGTGCCAGCAGCCGACTAGCGGGCACAGATACGCAGTATTTT	CASSRLAGTDTQYF
TRBV9	TRBJ1-1	TRBD1	few	TGTGCCAGCAGCGCATATCCTGGGACAGCGAACACTGAAGCTTTCTTT	CASSAYPGTANTEAFF
TRBV5-1	TRBJ2-2	NA	NA	TGCGCCAGCAGCTGGGACATTTCTAACACCGGGGAGCTGTTTTTT	CASSWDISNTGELFF
TRBV11-2	TRBJ1-1	NA	NA	TGTGCCAGCAGTTTTAGATTGGGGGGGCAGACCACTGAAGCTTTCTTT	CASSFRLGGQTTEAFF
TRBV12-5	TRBJ2-1	TRBD1	NA	TGTGCTAGTGGTCCCCCCACCCCCACAGGGGGCATGCATGAGCAGTTCTTC	CASGPPTPTGGMHEQFF
TRBV25-1	TRBJ1-4	TRBD1	once	TGTGCCAGTAGACAGGGATTAGGTGAAAAACTGTTTTTT	CASRQGLGEKLFF
TRBV11-2	TRBJ2-1	TRBD2	NA	TGTGCCAGCAGCTTACAACAGAAAGCGGGAGCTACCTATTACAATGAGCAGTTCTTC	CASSLQQKAGATYYNEQFF
TRBV30	TRBJ2-2	TRBD2	NA	TGTGCCAGGACCCCTAGGGGAGGGGGGGAGCTGTTTTTT	CARTPRGGGELFF
TRBV28	TRBJ2-2	TRBD2	NA	TGTGCCAGCAGTTCGGGGACTAGCGGGGGCGGGGAGCTGTTTTTT	CASSSGTSGGGELFF
TRBV5-4	TRBJ2-6	NA	NA	TGTGCCAGCAGCTCCCGTGGGCCCTTTCGAAGATCTGGGGCCAACGTCCTGACTTTC	CASSSRGPFRRSGANVLTF
TRBV5-4	TRBJ1-3	NA	NA	TGTGCCAGCAGCTTGGATAACAGCGCCGGAAACACCATATATTTT	CASSLDNSAGNTIYF
TRBV6-5	TRBJ2-7	NA	once	TGTGCCAGCAAAAGGCGGCGGAGCTCCTACGAGCAGTACTTC	CASKRRRSSYEQYF
TRBV19	TRBJ1-6	TRBD1	NA	TGTGCCAGTAAATGGGGACAGGATAATTCACCCCTCCACTTT	CASKWGQDNSPLHF
TRBV6-5	TRBJ1-1	TRBD1	NA	TGTGCCAGCAGTTACCGGACAGGACGTGAAGCTTTCTTT	CASSYRTGREAFF
TRBV12-2	TRBJ1-5	NA	NA	NA	CASRFGQGNQPQHF
TRBV7-9	TRBJ2-3	TRBD2	NA	TGTGCCAGCAGCGCCGGTATAGCGGGGGGGCGGACAGATACGCAGTATTTT	CASSAGIAGGRTDTQYF
TRBV6-5	TRBJ2-7	TRBD1	large	TGTGCCAGCAGTGCCGGGACAGGCATCCGTTTAGACTTC	CASSAGTGIRLDF
TRBV18	TRBJ1-2	NA	NA	TGTGCCAGCTCACTAACAGGAAACGCTAACTATGGCTACACCTTC	CASSLTGNANYGYTF
TRBV10-1	TRBJ2-5	TRBD1	NA	TGCGCCAGCAGTGACCGACAGGGCCCGGGATCGCCCCAGTACTTC	CASSDRQGPGSPQYF
TRBV6-1	TRBJ1-2	TRBD1	NA	TGTGCCAGCAGTGCCCCGACAGGGGGAGGGTATGGCTACACCTTC	CASSAPTGGGYGYTF
TRBV19	TRBJ1-5	NA	NA	TGTGCCAGTAAAGGGGATCGGGCCGGGCCCCAGCATTTT	CASKGDRAGPQHF
TRBV6-7	TRBJ1-5	NA	NA	TGTGCCAGCAGTTACTTGGGGGCCCCTCAGCCCCAGCATTTT	CASSYLGAPQPQHF
TRBV6-1	TRBJ2-7	TRBD1	few	TGTGCCAGCAGTGAAAGGGGGTACTGTGGGACAGGAGGGTTCTGCGAGCAGTACTTC	CASSERGYCGTGGFCEQYF
TRBV27	TRBJ2-7	TRBD2	NA	TGTGCCAGCAGTTTATTCTTTACTAGCGGGAGGGCCTCCGAGCAGTACTTC	CASSLFFTSGRASEQYF
TRBV27	TRBJ1-4	NA	NA	TGTGCCAGCCCCGATACCGGAACTAATGAAAAACTGTTTTTT	CASPDTGTNEKLFF
TRBV7-2	TRBJ1-1	NA	NA	TGTGCCAGCAGCCCTAACAGGAACACTGAAGCTTTCTTT	CASSPNRNTEAFF
TRBV10-3	TRBJ1-2	TRBD1	NA	TGTGCCATCAGTGAACGGGACAGCCTCTCCATTAACTATGGCTACACCTTC	CAISERDSLSINYGYTF
TRBV27	TRBJ1-5	TRBD1	NA	TGTGCCAGCTCCACGGGACAGGGGGCGAGTCAGCCCCAGCATTTT	CASSTGQGASQPQHF
TRBV5-4	TRBJ2-3	NA	NA	TGTGCCAGCAGCTTGACCGGACAGAGATTAGATACGCAGTATTTT	CASSLTGQRLDTQYF
TRBV5-5	TRBJ2-7	TRBD2	NA	TGTGCCAGCAGTCCCGGGACTAGCGGGGGGGCCTTTCAGTACTTC	CASSPGTSGGAFQYF
TRBV10-1	TRBJ2-3	TRBD1	once	TGCGCCAGCAGTTCTACAGGGGCTTACACAGATACGCAGTATTTT	CASSSTGAYTDTQYF
TRBV5-5	TRBJ2-7	NA	few	TGTGCCAGCAGCTACCGGGACGGACGATCCTACGAGCAGTACTTC	CASSYRDGRSYEQYF
TRBV19	TRBJ1-5	NA	NA	TGTGCCAGTAGTATTGAGGTTCGGCCCCAGCATTTT	CASSIEVRPQHF
TRBV5-4	TRBJ2-7	TRBD1	NA	TGTGCCAGCAGCTCCAGACAGGGGAAGTACGAGCAGTACTTC	CASSSRQGKYEQYF